Listed here is a single T cell receptor (beta chain). The antigen is undetermined. The CDR3 loop spans 13 amino acids. CDR1 is GTSNPN, CDR2 SVGIG, per germline (reference sequence). With V trimmed by 4 bases and J by 11 bases, 11 bases remained unmatched. The data are from a study of cytomegalovirus exposure and HLA in healthy donors. Across the study: About 85 million unique TCR sequences came from HLA-typed donors in an early release. Broader study findings: In a later analysis, compared with equally common non-associated chains, HLA-associated beta chains were more expanded.

PCR primers comprised 60 Vbeta and 13 Jbeta primers. Data came from immunoSEQ multiplex PCR; TCRdb stores just in-frame clones and leaves some out. The sample includes about 160,000 clones, roughly 80% of them seen just once. Sequencing used PBMCs. The clonotype originates from a girl aged 2 to 10 in good health and CMV-seropositive. This chain joins TRBV30 and TRBJ2-3, with 8 positions matching TRBD2. CDR3 amino acids: CAWKGTRERGQYF. CDR3 in DNA: TGTGCCTGGAAGGGGACTAGGGAGAGGGGGCAGTATTTT.